This TCR beta chain was captured by sequencing in a study of tumor-infiltrating lymphocytes in glioblastoma multiforme. Study results and caveats: Unequal TCR RNA per T cell might skew measured clone sizes.

Three nested ARM-PCR rounds with V-beta and C-beta primers built TCRB libraries. TCRB-specific cDNA synthesis used around 0.5 ug of total RNA. In TCRdb, the multiplex PCR reads were re-called with MiXCR into one record per CDR3 protein. The sample records 13,000 to 15,000 distinct CDR3 sequences, 65% to 80% being singletons. Worth noting for this clonotype: The antigen is undetermined.

The CDR3 sequence is 13 residues long. From germline, CDR1 is DFQATT and CDR2 SNEGSKA (reference sequence). The V gene lost 0 bases and the J gene lost 2 bases, with 6 bases spanning the gap. Material: brain tumor tissue. This sequence was found in a male donor with glioblastoma. This chain joins TRBV20-1 and TRBJ2-3; D remains ambiguous. The CDR3, as DNA: TGCAGTGCTAGAGATTTCGACACAGATACGCAGTATTTT. Residues: CSARDFDTDTQYF.